This T cell receptor (beta chain) was captured by sequencing in a study of graft-versus-host responses after intestinal transplantation. The assay was immunoSEQ multiplex PCR, and TCRdb's table has in-frame clones only and misses some. There are 85,000 to 100,000 clones in the sample; around 90% occur only once, and less than 0.08% lies in the top ten. This CDR3 is built from 15 residues. The junction had 3 bases not matched to a gene; V was cut back by 1 base and J by 0 bases. Looked up from germline, CDR1 is LNHDA and CDR2 is SQIVND (reference sequence). This clone was observed a single time. Its target is unknown.

The source material was unstimulated CD8+ T cells sorted from spleen or lymph node cells, sampled before transplant. The chain uses TRBV19 and TRBJ2-7, with TRBD2 matching over 7 bases. This receptor was obtained from a human donor who was the organ donor for an intestinal transplant. CDR3 in amino acids: CASSIAGGSSYEQYF. The CDR3 DNA is TGTGCCAGTAGTATAGCGGGCGGGAGCTCCTACGAGCAGTACTTC.